This note documents a single T cell receptor beta chain sequence. What antigen it recognizes has not been identified. The sample holds no much larger clone one base away, and base qualities are not on file. The sample's treatment or condition, from its label and the paper: around 19 received Ad26.COV2.S at low or high dose, single or two shots; several received placebo; per-sample allocation not given. Repertoires of vaccine and placebo recipients were sequenced from samples collected on day 63 after the first injection. Cohort 1b enrolled about two dozen adults aged 18-55 years at a single site in Boston, USA, between 29 July and 7 August 2020. As a vaccine, Ad26.COV2.S was a replication-incompetent adenovirus type 26 vector that expressed a prefusion-stabilized SARS-CoV-2 spike protein derived from the original Wuhan strain. Trimming takes 4 bases from V and 0 bases from J, and the germline ends sit 18 bases apart. The germline V gene encodes CDR1 SNHLY and CDR2 FYNNEI. From cysteine to phenylalanine, the CDR3 is 18 amino acids long. Only CDR3 DNA is held: 54 bases, read in frame from base 1.

The data belong to a study of Ad26.COV2.S vaccination and SARS-CoV-2 variants (dated by TCRdb to the early 2020s). With respect to the entire study: Donors in the vaccine arm were drawn from COV1001, a multicentre, randomized, double-blind, placebo-controlled phase I-IIa trial testing Ad26.COV2.S in healthy adults. Dosing of Ad26.COV2.S was intramuscular, at either 5x10^10 or 1x10^11 viral particles, delivered as one shot or as two shots spaced 56 days apart. Throughout the experiments and outcome assessment, investigators stayed blinded to trial group allocation. The specificity and breadth of SARS-CoV-2-reactive T cell receptors after Ad26.COV2.S vaccination were assessed by TCRbeta repertoire sequencing. Participants in the trial were split at random into five groups of five each, receiving low-dose or high-dose Ad26.COV2.S once or twice, or else placebo on both occasions. A total of some 30 samples were included in the TCR-sequenced set, comprising 19 Ad26.COV2.S vaccine recipients, 5 placebo recipients and 8 SARS-CoV-2 convalescent individuals.

Summary of the overall study and its limitations: Ad26.COV2.S recipients had higher spike-specific TCR breadth than placebo recipients (P = 0.0014). After vaccination, substantial breadth of spike-specific CD8+ and CD4+ T cell responses was reported. The authors noted that the TCR breadth and depth analyses may have underestimated total T cell responses. Non-spike TCR breadth was comparable between vaccine and placebo recipients, consistent with the vaccine containing only spike. The study lacked the statistical power to compare responses across vaccine doses or regimens.

The immunoSEQ Assay was used to sequence TCRbeta CDR3 regions. After extraction, genomic DNA underwent amplification by bias-controlled multiplex PCR, followed by high-throughput sequencing. As for the original processing: To quantify the absolute abundance of every unique TCRbeta CDR3 region, sequences were collapsed and filtered. T cell fraction was estimated by normalizing TCRbeta template counts to usable DNA, with usable DNA measured through amplification of reference genes found in all nucleated cells. Repertoire TCRs were annotated as SARS-CoV-2-specific when V gene, CDR3 amino acid sequence and J gene were exactly matched to a known reactive TCR set. The reference SARS-CoV-2 TCR set came from MIRA and was filtered for enrichment in COVID-19-positive ImmuneCODE repertoires, removing public or cross-reactive TCRs. Based on the MIRA antigens, annotated TCRs were further analysed at the level of specific ORF or position within ORF. Depth was the summed frequency of annotated unique rearrangements, while breadth was defined as annotated unique rearrangements over total unique productive rearrangements. TCR breadth was compared between groups using two-sided Wilcoxon rank-sum tests. TCRdb stores this immuneACCESS table with in-frame sequences only. Part of the clones is absent; in the studies checked, under half of the shortfall reflects unresolved V genes, and no reason is known for the rest. Clone size and V and J calls were adopted from that table, with D and trimming inferred from the DNA. For this sample the table gives about 280,000 clones, of which around 87% were detected only once. Of the sample, around 3.5% falls within the top ten clones.

This chain joins TRBV2 to TRBJ2-2; 6 matching bases give a weak D call of TRBD2. Specimen: peripheral blood, collected in a trial of Ad26.COV2.S vaccine versus placebo. This TCR was sampled from a person aged 18 to 65 who received the Ad26.COV2.S COVID-19 vaccine or a placebo. CDR3 reads: CASSGEVGRRANTGELFF. In nucleotides, the sequence is TGTGCCAGCAGTGGGGAGGTCGGTCGCCGCGCGAACACCGGGGAGCTGTTTTTT.